The clone carrying this T cell receptor beta chain has only a few counts. The antigen remains unidentified. This specimen belongs to a study of human T cells and chemical hapten exposure. Time point indicated: pre-sensitization, week 0. Treatment reported: therapeutic diphenylcyclopropenone sensitization with weekly scalp DPC. Regarding the study as a whole: With alopecia, donors may have immune responses unlike healthy people's.

Between the trimmed V and J ends, which lost 3 bases and 2 bases, there was a span of 20 bases. This CDR3 spans 17 amino acids. The germline gives CDR1 MDHEN, CDR2 SYDVKM. TCRdb re-called the RACE reads through MiXCR, storing one row per CDR3 protein. The table lists over 300,000 distinct CDR3 sequences, 5.1% of them singletons, with roughly 2.6% in the top ten. This chain joins TRBV28 and TRBJ2-7, with D perhaps matching TRBD1 or TRBD2 (5 bases each). The receptor comes from a woman aged 45-65 years with alopecia areata. Some clones in this sample may be carry-over from other donors' samples. The input for sequencing was whole blood, taken in connection with sensitization to the hapten diphenylcyclopropenone (DPC). The CDR3 reads CASSFLGERDLPYEQYF. CDR3 DNA sequence: TGTGCCAGCAGTTTTCTCGGGGAAAGGGACCTACCCTACGAGCAGTACTTC. The whole variable domain, filled in from reference TRBV28 and TRBJ2-7, reads DVKVTQSSRYLVKRTGEKVFLECVQDMDHENMFWYRQDPGLGLRLIYFSYDVKMKEKGDIPEGYSVSREKKERFSLILESASTNQTSMYLCASSFLGERDLPYEQYFGPGTRLTVT.